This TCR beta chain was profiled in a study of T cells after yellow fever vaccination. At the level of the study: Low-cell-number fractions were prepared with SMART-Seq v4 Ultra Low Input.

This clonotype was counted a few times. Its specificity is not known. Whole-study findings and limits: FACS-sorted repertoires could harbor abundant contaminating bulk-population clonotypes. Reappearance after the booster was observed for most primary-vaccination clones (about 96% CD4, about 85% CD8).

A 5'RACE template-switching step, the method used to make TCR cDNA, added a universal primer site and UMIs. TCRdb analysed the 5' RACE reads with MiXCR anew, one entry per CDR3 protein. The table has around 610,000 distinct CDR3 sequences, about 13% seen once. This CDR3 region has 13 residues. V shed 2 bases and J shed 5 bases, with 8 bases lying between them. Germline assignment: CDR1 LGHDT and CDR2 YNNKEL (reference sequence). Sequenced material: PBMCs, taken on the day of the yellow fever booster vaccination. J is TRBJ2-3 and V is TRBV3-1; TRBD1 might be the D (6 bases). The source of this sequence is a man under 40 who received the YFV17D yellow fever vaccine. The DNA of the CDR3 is TGTGCCAGCAGCCAAAACAGGGAAGATACGCAGTATTTT. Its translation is CASSQNREDTQYF.